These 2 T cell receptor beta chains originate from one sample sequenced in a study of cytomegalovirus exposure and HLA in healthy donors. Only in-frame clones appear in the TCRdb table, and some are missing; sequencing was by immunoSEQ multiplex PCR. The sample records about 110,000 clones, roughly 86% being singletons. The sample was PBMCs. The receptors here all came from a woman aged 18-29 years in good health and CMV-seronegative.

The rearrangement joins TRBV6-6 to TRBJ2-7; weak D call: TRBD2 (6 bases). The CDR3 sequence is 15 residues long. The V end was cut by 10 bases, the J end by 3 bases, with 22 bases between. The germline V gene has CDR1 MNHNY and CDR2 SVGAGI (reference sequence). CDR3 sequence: CATINERAFGYEQYF. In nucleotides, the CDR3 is TGTGCCACTATTAATGAGCGGGCTTTTGGCTACGAGCAGTACTTC.

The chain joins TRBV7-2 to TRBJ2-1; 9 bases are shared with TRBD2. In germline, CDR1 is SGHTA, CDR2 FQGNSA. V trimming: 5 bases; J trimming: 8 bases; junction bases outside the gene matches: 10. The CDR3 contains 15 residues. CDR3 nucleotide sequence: TGTGCCAGCAGCCGACGGCGGGAGGGTCTACATGAGCAGTTCTTC. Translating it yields CASSRRREGLHEQFF.